Ten or more counts support the clone carrying this TCR beta chain. Germline assignment: CDR1 SNHLY and CDR2 FYNNEI. This CDR3 spans 16 amino acids. V was clipped by 5 bases and J by 0 bases, with 13 bases between them. These data belong to a study of T cells in Graves' hyperthyroidism and ophthalmopathy. Authors of the study amplified TCR beta CDR3 regions from RNA transcripts. First-round RT-PCR with HTBI primers amplified the TCR CDR3 region. In TCRdb, the multiplex PCR reads were re-called with MiXCR into one record per CDR3 protein. This table has hundreds of thousands of distinct CDR3 sequences, around 17% appearing once.

The TCR sequence derives from a woman between 18 and 29 years old with Graves' hyperthyroidism. V gene TRBV2 combines with J gene TRBJ1-4; D possibly corresponds to TRBD1 (5 bases). The sequencing sample was made of blood. CDR3 sequence reads: CASSPDSYATNEKLFF. The DNA for the CDR3 is TGTGCCAGCAGTCCTGACAGTTATGCAACTAATGAAAAACTGTTTTTT.